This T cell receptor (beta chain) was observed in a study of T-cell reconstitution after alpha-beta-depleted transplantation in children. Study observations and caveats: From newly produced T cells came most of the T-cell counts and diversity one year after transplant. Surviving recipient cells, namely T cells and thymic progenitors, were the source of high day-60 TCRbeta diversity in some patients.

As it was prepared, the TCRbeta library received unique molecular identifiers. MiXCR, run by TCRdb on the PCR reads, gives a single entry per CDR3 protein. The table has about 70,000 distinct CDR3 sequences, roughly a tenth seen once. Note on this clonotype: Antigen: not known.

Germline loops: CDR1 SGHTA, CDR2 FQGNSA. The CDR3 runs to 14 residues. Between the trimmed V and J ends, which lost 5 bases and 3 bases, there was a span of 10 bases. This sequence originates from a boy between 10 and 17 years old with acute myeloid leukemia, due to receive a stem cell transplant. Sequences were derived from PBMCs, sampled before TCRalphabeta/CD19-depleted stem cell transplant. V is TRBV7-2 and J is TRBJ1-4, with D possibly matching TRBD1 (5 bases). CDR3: CASSPQASNEKLFF. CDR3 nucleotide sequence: TGTGCCAGCAGCCCACAGGCATCTAATGAAAAACTGTTTTTT.